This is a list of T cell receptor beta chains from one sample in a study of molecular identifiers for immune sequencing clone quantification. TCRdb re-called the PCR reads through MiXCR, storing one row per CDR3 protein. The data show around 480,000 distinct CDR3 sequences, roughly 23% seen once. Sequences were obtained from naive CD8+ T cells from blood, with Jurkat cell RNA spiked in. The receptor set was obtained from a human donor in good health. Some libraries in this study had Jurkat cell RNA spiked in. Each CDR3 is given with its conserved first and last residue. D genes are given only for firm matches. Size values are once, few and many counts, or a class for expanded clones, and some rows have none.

cdr3_nt: TGTGCCAGCAGCAAGAATGGGGGGAACAATCAGCCCCAGCATTTT
cdr3_aa: CASSKNGGNNQPQHF
v_call: TRBV5-6
d_call: -
j_call: TRBJ1-5
clone_size: few

cdr3_nt: TGCGCCAGCAGCTTGGTGGGCAGGGGGCCTGAGCAGTTCTTC
cdr3_aa: CASSLVGRGPEQFF
v_call: TRBV5-1
d_call: TRBD1
j_call: TRBJ2-1
clone_size: -

cdr3_nt: TGCGCCAGCAGCCAGGGAAGAGCCCCAACGTACGAGCAGTACTTC
cdr3_aa: CASSQGRAPTYEQYF
v_call: TRBV4-3
d_call: -
j_call: TRBJ2-7
clone_size: -

cdr3_nt: TGCAGTGCTTCCGATGGGGTTAATAGCGGGCCCTACGAGCAGTACTTC
cdr3_aa: CSASDGVNSGPYEQYF
v_call: TRBV20-1
d_call: TRBD2
j_call: TRBJ2-7
clone_size: -

cdr3_nt: TGTGCCAGCAGTGAAGTGACAACATTAAGCTCTGGGGCCAACGTCCTGACTTTC
cdr3_aa: CASSEVTTLSSGANVLTF
v_call: TRBV6-1
d_call: -
j_call: TRBJ2-6
clone_size: -

cdr3_nt: TGTGCCAGCAGCTTACGTATCGAGGGCCTAACAAACCCCAAAGAGACCCAGTACTTC
cdr3_aa: CASSLRIEGLTNPKETQYF
v_call: TRBV7-6
d_call: -
j_call: TRBJ2-5
clone_size: -

cdr3_nt: TGTGCCAGTAGCCTAGGACAGGGGATCAATCAGCCCCAGCATTTT
cdr3_aa: CASSLGQGINQPQHF
v_call: TRBV19
d_call: TRBD1
j_call: TRBJ1-5
clone_size: many

cdr3_nt: TGTGCCAGCAGCCAAATGTCGGGCAGGCCAGGGTATTTT
cdr3_aa: CASSQMSGRPGYF
v_call: TRBV4-2
d_call: -
j_call: TRBJ2-3
clone_size: many

cdr3_nt: TGTGCCAGCAGTAACGGGGAAGCCAAGACCTTACAAGAGACCCAGTACTTC
cdr3_aa: CASSNGEAKTLQETQYF
v_call: TRBV25-1
d_call: -
j_call: TRBJ2-5
clone_size: many

cdr3_nt: TGTGCCAGTAGTTGGGGCACAGGGGGAAACACCGGGGAGCTGTTTTTT
cdr3_aa: CASSWGTGGNTGELFF
v_call: TRBV19
d_call: TRBD1
j_call: TRBJ2-2
clone_size: many

cdr3_nt: TGTGCCAGCAGTACTGACGACAGGGAAGGGTTTAGTCACGGCTACACCTTC
cdr3_aa: CASSTDDREGFSHGYTF
v_call: TRBV2
d_call: TRBD1
j_call: TRBJ1-2
clone_size: few

cdr3_nt: TGTGCCAGTAGCCCCGGGACTAGCGAACAGTACTTC
cdr3_aa: CASSPGTSEQYF
v_call: TRBV19
d_call: TRBD2
j_call: TRBJ2-7
clone_size: many

cdr3_nt: TGTGCCAGCAGTTTCCGACTAGCGGTTGGCGCAGATACGCAGTATTTT
cdr3_aa: CASSFRLAVGADTQYF
v_call: TRBV27
d_call: TRBD2
j_call: TRBJ2-3
clone_size: many

cdr3_nt: TGTGCCTGGAGTGTAGGGATCTCTGGAAACACCATATATTTT
cdr3_aa: CAWSVGISGNTIYF
v_call: TRBV30
d_call: -
j_call: TRBJ1-3
clone_size: -

cdr3_nt: TGTGCCAGCACTAAAGGAATTAACAATGAGCAGTTCTTC
cdr3_aa: CASTKGINNEQFF
v_call: TRBV11-2
d_call: -
j_call: TRBJ2-1
clone_size: many

cdr3_nt: TGTGCCAGCAGGAAGACAGTGGGGGCATCAAACACTGAAGCTTTCTTT
cdr3_aa: CASRKTVGASNTEAFF
v_call: TRBV7-9
d_call: -
j_call: TRBJ1-1
clone_size: -

cdr3_nt: TGTGCCAGCAGCCCAACTAGTAAGAGTCCCACCGGGGAGCTGTTTTTT
cdr3_aa: CASSPTSKSPTGELFF
v_call: TRBV7-9
d_call: -
j_call: TRBJ2-2
clone_size: -

cdr3_nt: TGTGCCAGCAGCTCCGGACAGGGCACGATGAACACTGAAGCTTTCTTT
cdr3_aa: CASSSGQGTMNTEAFF
v_call: TRBV6-5
d_call: TRBD1
j_call: TRBJ1-1
clone_size: few

cdr3_nt: TGTGCCAGCACTCATTATTGGGGACTAGCGGGAGGAATGTACGAGCAGTACTTC
cdr3_aa: CASTHYWGLAGGMYEQYF
v_call: TRBV6-5
d_call: TRBD2
j_call: TRBJ2-7
clone_size: few

cdr3_nt: TGTGCCAGCGGTTTCAAAGGGGCGGATCGGCAGTACTTC
cdr3_aa: CASGFKGADRQYF
v_call: TRBV28
d_call: -
j_call: TRBJ2-7
clone_size: -

cdr3_nt: TGCAGTGCTAGAGACGGGAGACTGGGGGTTTTGGGTCAGCCCCAGCATTTT
cdr3_aa: CSARDGRLGVLGQPQHF
v_call: TRBV20-1
d_call: -
j_call: TRBJ1-5
clone_size: many

cdr3_nt: TGCGCCAGCAGTGAGTCTTCGAATGTAGATACGCAGTATTTT
cdr3_aa: CASSESSNVDTQYF
v_call: TRBV10-2
d_call: -
j_call: TRBJ2-3
clone_size: many

cdr3_nt: TGTGCCTGGAGCAACGTGCCGCGGGCGTCCTACGAGCAGTACTTC
cdr3_aa: CAWSNVPRASYEQYF
v_call: TRBV30
d_call: -
j_call: TRBJ2-7
clone_size: many

cdr3_nt: TGTGCCAGCAGCTTATTGGCCCTCGGAGAGACCCAGTACTTC
cdr3_aa: CASSLLALGETQYF
v_call: TRBV7-9
d_call: -
j_call: TRBJ2-5
clone_size: few

cdr3_nt: TGTGCCAGCCCACCGCCAGAGGAGACCCAGTACTTC
cdr3_aa: CASPPPEETQYF
v_call: TRBV18
d_call: -
j_call: TRBJ2-5
clone_size: few

cdr3_nt: TGTGCCAGCAGTTCCCTAGGACTGAACACCGGGGAGCTGTTTTTT
cdr3_aa: CASSSLGLNTGELFF
v_call: TRBV12-3/TRBV12-4
d_call: -
j_call: TRBJ2-2
clone_size: many

cdr3_nt: TGTGCCAGCGGTCCATCCTGGGACAGGTCATCCTACGAGCAGTACTTC
cdr3_aa: CASGPSWDRSSYEQYF
v_call: TRBV12-3/TRBV12-4
d_call: TRBD1
j_call: TRBJ2-7
clone_size: -

cdr3_nt: TGTGCCACCAGTGATTTGGACTGGGGGAGGAGATCAACTAATGAAAAACTGTTTTTT
cdr3_aa: CATSDLDWGRRSTNEKLFF
v_call: TRBV24-1
d_call: -
j_call: TRBJ1-4
clone_size: few

cdr3_nt: TGTGCCAGCAGCCCCGGGACAGGGTTAATCTACGAGCAGTACTTC
cdr3_aa: CASSPGTGLIYEQYF
v_call: TRBV14
d_call: TRBD1
j_call: TRBJ2-7
clone_size: -

cdr3_nt: TGTGCCAGCACCCTGGACATTTCTGGGGCCAACGTCCTGACTTTC
cdr3_aa: CASTLDISGANVLTF
v_call: TRBV6-5
d_call: -
j_call: TRBJ2-6
clone_size: few

cdr3_nt: TGTGCCAGCAGTTACTCGAATGTACCGGGGGCCTACGAGCAGTACTTC
cdr3_aa: CASSYSNVPGAYEQYF
v_call: TRBV6-5
d_call: -
j_call: TRBJ2-7
clone_size: many

cdr3_nt: TGTGCCAGCAGCTGGGACAGGGGTAACACTGAAGCTTTCTTT
cdr3_aa: CASSWDRGNTEAFF
v_call: TRBV6-2/TRBV6-3
d_call: TRBD1
j_call: TRBJ1-1
clone_size: many

cdr3_nt: TGCGCCAGCAGCCGAACAACAGGGAGCTCTGGAAACACCATATATTTT
cdr3_aa: CASSRTTGSSGNTIYF
v_call: TRBV4-1
d_call: -
j_call: TRBJ1-3
clone_size: many

cdr3_nt: TGTGCCAGCAGTTCTCTCGTCGGTCACTTTGAAGCTTTCTTT
cdr3_aa: CASSSLVGHFEAFF
v_call: TRBV27
d_call: -
j_call: TRBJ1-1
clone_size: -

cdr3_nt: TGCGCCAGCAGCCAGGACAGGGCGTCGCACACCGGGGAGCTGTTTTTT
cdr3_aa: CASSQDRASHTGELFF
v_call: TRBV4-3
d_call: TRBD1
j_call: TRBJ2-2
clone_size: -

cdr3_nt: TGCAGTGCTAGAGTCCTTGACAGGGAAGAGACCCAGTACTTC
cdr3_aa: CSARVLDREETQYF
v_call: TRBV20-1
d_call: TRBD1
j_call: TRBJ2-5
clone_size: few

cdr3_nt: TGTGCCAGCAGCTCGGGGGACAGGGAATACACTGAAGCTTTCTTT
cdr3_aa: CASSSGDREYTEAFF
v_call: TRBV7-8
d_call: TRBD1
j_call: TRBJ1-1
clone_size: -

cdr3_nt: TGTGCCAGCAGCCCCCAGGGTAATGAGCAGTTCTTC
cdr3_aa: CASSPQGNEQFF
v_call: TRBV25-1
d_call: -
j_call: TRBJ2-1
clone_size: many

cdr3_nt: TGTGCCAGCAGCCAAGGGGACACCTACTACGAGCAGTACTTC
cdr3_aa: CASSQGDTYYEQYF
v_call: TRBV3-1
d_call: -
j_call: TRBJ2-7
clone_size: -

cdr3_nt: TGTGCCAGCAGCTACCGACTTAATGAAAAACTGTTTTTT
cdr3_aa: CASSYRLNEKLFF
v_call: TRBV28
d_call: -
j_call: TRBJ1-4
clone_size: few

cdr3_nt: TGTGCCAGCAGCTCTTTACTAGCGGGGATGAGCACAGATACTCAGTATTTT
cdr3_aa: CASSSLLAGMSTDTQYF
v_call: TRBV7-9
d_call: TRBD2
j_call: TRBJ2-3
clone_size: few

cdr3_nt: TGCAGTGCCCCGGGACAGGGGGTATCAGATACGCAGTATTTT
cdr3_aa: CSAPGQGVSDTQYF
v_call: TRBV20-1
d_call: TRBD1
j_call: TRBJ2-3
clone_size: many

cdr3_nt: TGTGCCAGCAGCTCAGGACTAGCGGGAGGGCCCTCCGGGGAGCTGTTTTTT
cdr3_aa: CASSSGLAGGPSGELFF
v_call: TRBV5-6
d_call: TRBD2
j_call: TRBJ2-2
clone_size: -

cdr3_nt: TGTGCCAGCAGTCCCCCAGGGGCCATCCCCGGGGAAAAACTGTTTTTT
cdr3_aa: CASSPPGAIPGEKLFF
v_call: TRBV28
d_call: -
j_call: TRBJ1-4
clone_size: many

cdr3_nt: TGTGCCAGCAGGGGCCGTGTTGCGGGTGAGGGACATGGGAGAGAGACCCAGTACTTC
cdr3_aa: CASRGRVAGEGHGRETQYF
v_call: TRBV12-3/TRBV12-4
d_call: -
j_call: TRBJ2-5
clone_size: once

cdr3_nt: TGCGCCAGCAGCCAAGGGGTCCGGCAGGGCGGAGCAGATACGCAGTATTTT
cdr3_aa: CASSQGVRQGGADTQYF
v_call: TRBV4-3
d_call: -
j_call: TRBJ2-3
clone_size: few

cdr3_nt: TGTGCCACCAGGGACACAGGGTACTCCTACGAGCAGTACTTC
cdr3_aa: CATRDTGYSYEQYF
v_call: TRBV27
d_call: -
j_call: TRBJ2-7
clone_size: many

cdr3_nt: TGTGCCGGCAGCTTGGAGGACAGGGGGAATGAGCAGTTCTTC
cdr3_aa: CAGSLEDRGNEQFF
v_call: TRBV5-6
d_call: TRBD1
j_call: TRBJ2-1
clone_size: few

cdr3_nt: TGTGCCAGCATCTCCGGTCCTGTCTCCTACGAGCAGTACTTC
cdr3_aa: CASISGPVSYEQYF
v_call: TRBV7-2
d_call: -
j_call: TRBJ2-7
clone_size: many

cdr3_nt: TGTGCCAGCAGCCCTTGGGGGATGAACACTGAAGCTTTCTTT
cdr3_aa: CASSPWGMNTEAFF
v_call: TRBV3-1
d_call: -
j_call: TRBJ1-1
clone_size: -

cdr3_nt: TGCAGCGTTGTACCATTTGAGCGGACCTACGAGCAGTACTTC
cdr3_aa: CSVVPFERTYEQYF
v_call: TRBV29-1
d_call: -
j_call: TRBJ2-7
clone_size: many

cdr3_nt: TGTGCCAGCACCTCAGGGTACGAGCAGCACTTC
cdr3_aa: CASTSGYEQHF
v_call: TRBV7-9
d_call: -
j_call: TRBJ2-7
clone_size: -

cdr3_nt: TGTGCCAGCAGCGACAGGGGCAATGAGCAGTTCTTC
cdr3_aa: CASSDRGNEQFF
v_call: TRBV7-9
d_call: TRBD1
j_call: TRBJ2-1
clone_size: -

cdr3_nt: TGCAGCGTTGTACAGGGTGGCACTGAAGCTTTCTTT
cdr3_aa: CSVVQGGTEAFF
v_call: TRBV29-1
d_call: -
j_call: TRBJ1-1
clone_size: many

cdr3_nt: TGCAGCGTTGATCCGGGAGTTAACACTGAAGCTTTCTTT
cdr3_aa: CSVDPGVNTEAFF
v_call: TRBV29-1
d_call: -
j_call: TRBJ1-1
clone_size: many